Here is one T cell receptor beta chain with its context. The germline CDR1 and CDR2 sequences are ENHRY and SYGVKD. This CDR3 spans 14 amino acids. V lost 2 bases and J lost 5, with 10 bases in between. This sample is drawn from a study of cytomegalovirus exposure and HLA in healthy donors. Vbeta (60) and Jbeta (13) primers were used in the PCR. Sequenced by immunoSEQ multiplex PCR; TCRdb stores in-frame clones only, minus some. The table has 150,000 to 200,000 clones, over 70% seen once. The specimen sequenced was PBMCs. The source of this sequence is a woman aged 18-35 years in good health and CMV-seropositive. This rearrangement joins TRBV10-3 to TRBJ2-1, with no clear D. CDR3 loop: CAISEEVGHNEQFF. CDR3 in DNA: TGTGCCATCAGTGAGGAGGTAGGTCACAATGAGCAGTTCTTC.